The source of this T cell receptor (beta chain) is a study of T cell responses to AZD1222 COVID-19 vaccine (dated by TCRdb to the early 2020s). For the wider study: TCR sequencing covered about 230 trial participants: 207 given two doses of AZD1222 and approximately 26 given two doses of MenACWY control vaccine. Trial participants were enrolled by age into subgroups of 18-55, 56-69 and 70-plus years, and around 140, 26 and 57 TCR-sequenced participants, respectively, were included in these subgroups. Study-level results and caveats: Vaccine-associated CD4 TCRs spanned the whole spike protein, with dominant responses in regions 160-218 and 743-854. Nearly half of unique spike-specific TCRs reportedly recognized epitopes outside regions mutated in the B.1.351 and B.1.1.7 variants. Conclusions about previously exposed vaccinees are limited because only a handful of AZD1222 recipients were SARS-CoV-2 seropositive at baseline. After two AZD1222 doses, both the breadth and the depth of spike-specific TCRs were significantly higher than at day 0 and than in MenACWY recipients. The 56-69-year group was small, and its depth increase did not reach significance, likely because of low power. Because no day 14 peak-response samples were available, repertoires were characterized only after the peak T cell response. Participants were mostly white British, with more females than males. The authors suggested clonal diversity may have been underestimated.

The time point label on this specimen signifies: about 28 days (+/-7) after the second vaccine dose. AZD1222 recipients with second doses at about 4 weeks or about 12 weeks were pooled, because spike-specific TCR depth and breadth did not differ between schedules. Vaccinee samples were obtained from the UK trials COV001 and COV002, which included a single-blind randomized controlled phase 2/3 trial of AZD1222 (ChAdOx1 nCoV-19) in healthy adults. Trial participant PBMC samples were collected at day 0 and day 28 after the second dose for TCRbeta chain sequencing. The CDR3 regions of human TCRbeta chains were analyzed by immunosequencing. In the source study's methods: Repertoire TCRs were matched against a reference library of SARS-CoV-2-specific TCRs generated with the MIRA antigen-specificity platform. Breadth meant the fraction of unique TCRs that were SARS-CoV-2-associated, whereas depth meant the fraction of total T cells that were SARS-CoV-2-associated. Using the MIRA data, every spike-specific TCR was mapped to the spike region that the TCR reacted to and assigned to either a CD4 or a CD8 class. Log10-transformed breadth and depth values were compared by one-way ANOVA with Sidak's multiple comparisons tests. TCRdb limited this immuneACCESS table to in-frame rearrangements with V and J called. A share of clones is missing; checked studies link under half to unresolved V genes, and the rest is unexplained. V, J and clone size were drawn from that table, and D and trimming were deduced from the DNA. This sample has about 270,000 clones in its table, and around 92% of those were observed once. The ten largest clonotypes hold less than 0.65% of the sample.

In the case of this clone: Its cognate antigen has yet to be identified. No base qualities exist here, and no much larger clone lies one base off it.

From the germline V gene, CDR1 is MNHEY and CDR2 is SVGEGT. Taken from cysteine to phenylalanine, the CDR3 has 15 residues. Only the CDR3 DNA is retained, 45 bases long and in frame from the first base. Trimmed from V: 5 bases; trimmed from J: 6 bases; junction bases lacking a gene match: 7. The clonotype comes from an adult who received the AZD1222 COVID-19 vaccine. The material sequenced was peripheral blood, taken 28 days after the second AZD1222 dose. The chain is made from TRBV6-2 or TRBV6-3 and TRBJ2-7; 13 bases in the junction line up with TRBD2. The CDR3 region has the sequence CASSRTSGRAAEQYF. The nucleotide sequence is given as TGTGCCAGCAGTCGAACTAGCGGGAGGGCCGCCGAGCAGTACTTC.